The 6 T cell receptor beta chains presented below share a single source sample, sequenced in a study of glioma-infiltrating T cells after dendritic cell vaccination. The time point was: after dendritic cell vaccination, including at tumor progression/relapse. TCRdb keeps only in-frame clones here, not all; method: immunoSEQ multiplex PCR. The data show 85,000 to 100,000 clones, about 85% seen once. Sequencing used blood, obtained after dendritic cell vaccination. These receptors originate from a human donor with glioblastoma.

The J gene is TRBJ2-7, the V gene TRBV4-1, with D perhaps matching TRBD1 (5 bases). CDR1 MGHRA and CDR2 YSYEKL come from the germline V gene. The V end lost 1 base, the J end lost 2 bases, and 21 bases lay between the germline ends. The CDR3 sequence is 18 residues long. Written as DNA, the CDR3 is TGCGCCAGCAGCCAAGGGTTCTCCAGGGCCCAAAAGACCTACGAGCAGTACTTC. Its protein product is CASSQGFSRAQKTYEQYF.

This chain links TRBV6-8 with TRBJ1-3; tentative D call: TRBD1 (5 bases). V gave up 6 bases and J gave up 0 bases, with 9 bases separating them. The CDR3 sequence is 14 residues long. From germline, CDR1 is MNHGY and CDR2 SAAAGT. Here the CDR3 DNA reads TGTGCCAGCAGGACAGTCTTCTCTGGAAACACCATATATTTT. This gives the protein CASRTVFSGNTIYF.

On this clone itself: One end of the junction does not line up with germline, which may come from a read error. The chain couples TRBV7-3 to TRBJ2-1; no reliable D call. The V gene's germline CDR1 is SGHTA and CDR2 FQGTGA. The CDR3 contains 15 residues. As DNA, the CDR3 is TGTGCCAGCAGTTTAACTTTCAGCTCCTACAATGAGCAGTTCTTC. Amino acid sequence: CASSLTFSSYNEQFF. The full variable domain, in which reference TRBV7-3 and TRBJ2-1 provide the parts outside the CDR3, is GAGVSQTPSNKVTEKGKYVELRCDPISGHTALYWYRQSLGQGPEFLIYFQGTGAADDSGLPNDRFFAVRPEGSVSTLKIQRTERGDSAVYLCASSLTFSSYNEQFFGPGTRLTVL.

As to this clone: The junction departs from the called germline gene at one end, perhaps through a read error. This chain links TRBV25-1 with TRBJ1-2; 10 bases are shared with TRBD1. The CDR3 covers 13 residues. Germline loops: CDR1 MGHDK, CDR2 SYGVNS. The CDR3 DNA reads TGTGCCAGCAGTGAGGGGGACAGGGGCAGATTCGCCTTC. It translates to CASSEGDRGRFAF.

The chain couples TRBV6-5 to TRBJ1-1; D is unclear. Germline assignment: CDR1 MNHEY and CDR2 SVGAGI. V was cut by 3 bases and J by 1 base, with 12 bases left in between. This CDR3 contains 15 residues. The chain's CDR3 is CASSYDRSGNTEAFF. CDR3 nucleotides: TGTGCCAGCAGTTATGATCGGTCAGGGAACACTGAAGCTTTCTTT.

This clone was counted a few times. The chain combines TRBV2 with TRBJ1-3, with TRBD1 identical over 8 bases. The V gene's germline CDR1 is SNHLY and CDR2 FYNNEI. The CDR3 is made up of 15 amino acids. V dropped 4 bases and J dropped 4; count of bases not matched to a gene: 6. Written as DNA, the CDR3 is TGTGCCAGCAGTGGTGACAGGGGCCACGGAAACACCATATATTTT. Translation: CASSGDRGHGNTIYF.